This TCR beta chain derives from a study of early stage breast cancer tumors. Regarding the study as a whole: Commonly generated sequences made up most enriched TCRB sequences shared between patients. Compared with adjacent normal breast tissue, tumors showed 2.5 to 3-fold greater T cell density and higher clonality.

Trimming cost V 4 bases and J 5 bases; bases outside gene matches: 10. The germline V gene has CDR1 SGHVS and CDR2 FQNEAQ. CDR3 length equals 15 residues. To note about this clone: The antigen remains undetermined.

Blood replicates held 0.5 ug DNA, tumor or normal breast about 1.5 ug, two each. The method was immunoSEQ multiplex PCR; TCRdb's version includes in-frame clones alone and lacks a portion of them. Of some 5,000 clones in the sample, under 80% were seen once. The adjacent normal breast tissue was taken about 1.8-4 cm from the tumor. The receptor comes from a person aged 55-75 years with breast cancer. The V call is TRBV7-8, the J call TRBJ2-7, with 8 bases fitting TRBD2. Sequencing was done on a sample of normal breast tissue next to the tumor. The CDR3 nucleotides read TGTGCCAGCAGCTCCGGGGGTAGCGGGACCCACGAGCAGTACTTC. It is translated as CASSSGGSGTHEQYF.